Reported below is one T cell receptor beta chain. The table came from immunoSEQ multiplex PCR; TCRdb's copy has only in-frame clones and leaves some out. The data hold fewer than 250,000 clones, with around 84% observed a single time. This entry comes from a study of blood T cell repertoires in COVID-19. Whole-study context: T cells, B-cell-depleted T cells, or PBMCs provided the cDNA or gDNA that served as material.

The CDR3 runs to 14 residues. CDR1 is SGDLS and CDR2 is YYNGEE in the germline V gene. The V gene end was trimmed by 0 bases and the J gene end by 5 bases; junction bases not matched to a gene: 2. What was sequenced was peripheral blood. This TCR derives from a woman older than 75 with COVID-19, enrolled during active disease. This chain joins TRBV9 and TRBJ2-5; 9 bases agree with TRBD2. The CDR3 DNA sequence: TGTGCCAGCAGCGTAGAAGCGGGGGGCGAGACCCAGTACTTC. Translation: CASSVEAGGETQYF.